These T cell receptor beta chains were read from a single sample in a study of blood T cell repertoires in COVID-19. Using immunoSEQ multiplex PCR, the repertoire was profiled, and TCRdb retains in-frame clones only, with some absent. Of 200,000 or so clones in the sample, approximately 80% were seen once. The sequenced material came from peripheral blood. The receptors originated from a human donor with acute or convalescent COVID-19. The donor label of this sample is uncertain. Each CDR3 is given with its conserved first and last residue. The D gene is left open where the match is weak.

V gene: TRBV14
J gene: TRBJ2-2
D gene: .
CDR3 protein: CASRSGVNTGELFF

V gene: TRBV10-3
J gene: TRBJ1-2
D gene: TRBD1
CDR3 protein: CAISGDSNGYTF

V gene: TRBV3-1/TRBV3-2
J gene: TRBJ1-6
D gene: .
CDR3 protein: CASSRGGGNSPLHF

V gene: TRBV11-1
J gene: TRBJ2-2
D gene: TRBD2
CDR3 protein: CASSRTTSGRFRELFF

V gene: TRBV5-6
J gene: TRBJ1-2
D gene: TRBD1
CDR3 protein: CASSSDRARGYTF

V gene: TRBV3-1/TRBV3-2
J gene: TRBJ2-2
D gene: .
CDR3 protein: CASSPPGLNTGELFF

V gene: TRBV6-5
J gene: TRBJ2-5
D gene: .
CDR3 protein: CASRRKVSETQYF

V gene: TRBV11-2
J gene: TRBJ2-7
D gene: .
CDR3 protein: CASSLTPGTPHF

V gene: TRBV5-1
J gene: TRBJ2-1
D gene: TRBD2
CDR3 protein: CASSWPSGRAGEQFF

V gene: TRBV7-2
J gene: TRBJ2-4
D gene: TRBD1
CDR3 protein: CASSPGPGGNIQYF

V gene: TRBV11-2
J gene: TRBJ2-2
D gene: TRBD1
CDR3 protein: CASSSPGQGANLVTGELFF

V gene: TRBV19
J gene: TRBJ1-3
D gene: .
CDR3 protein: CASSITGPASGNTIYF

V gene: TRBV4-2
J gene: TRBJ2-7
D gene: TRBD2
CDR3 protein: CASGSDLAAPYEQYF

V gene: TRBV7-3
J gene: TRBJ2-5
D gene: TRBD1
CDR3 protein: CASSFQGGLGETQYF

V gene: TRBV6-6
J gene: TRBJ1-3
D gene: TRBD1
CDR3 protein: CASRDRGTGNTIYF

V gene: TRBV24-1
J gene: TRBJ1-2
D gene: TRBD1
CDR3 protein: CATSDPGQGYGYTF

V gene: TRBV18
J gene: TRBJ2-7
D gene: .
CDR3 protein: CASSPNPGNEYEQYF

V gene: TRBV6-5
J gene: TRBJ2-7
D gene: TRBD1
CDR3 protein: CASQGQGAAYEQYF

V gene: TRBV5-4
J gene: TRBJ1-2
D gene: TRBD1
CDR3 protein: CASSRGAQGADGYTF

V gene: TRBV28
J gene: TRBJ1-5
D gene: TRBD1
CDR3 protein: CASSFQAGGPQPQHF

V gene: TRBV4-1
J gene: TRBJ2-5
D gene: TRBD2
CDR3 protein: CASSQDRREWGKTQYF

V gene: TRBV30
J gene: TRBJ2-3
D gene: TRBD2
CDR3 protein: CAWSSGTLMGNTQYF

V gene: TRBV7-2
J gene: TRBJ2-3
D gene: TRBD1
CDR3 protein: CASSPRVGGIRVYF

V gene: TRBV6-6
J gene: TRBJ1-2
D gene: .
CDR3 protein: CASSPETISNYGYTF

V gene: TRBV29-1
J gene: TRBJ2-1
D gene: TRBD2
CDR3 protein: CSLGTSGTEQFF

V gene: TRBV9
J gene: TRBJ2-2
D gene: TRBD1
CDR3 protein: CASSPRDSGAPNTGELFF

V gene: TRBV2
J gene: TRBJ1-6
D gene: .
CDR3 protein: CASSGQGPNSPLHF

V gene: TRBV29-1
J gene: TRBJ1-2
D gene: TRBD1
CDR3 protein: CSVEGDRGYGYTF

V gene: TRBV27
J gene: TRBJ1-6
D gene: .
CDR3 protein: CASSAAMSSYNSPLHF

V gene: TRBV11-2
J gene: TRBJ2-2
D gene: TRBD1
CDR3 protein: CASSSQGAGTGELFF

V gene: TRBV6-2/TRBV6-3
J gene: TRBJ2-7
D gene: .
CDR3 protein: CASSYSVGPYEQYF

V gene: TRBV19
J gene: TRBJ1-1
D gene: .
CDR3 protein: CASSIDGGYTEAFF

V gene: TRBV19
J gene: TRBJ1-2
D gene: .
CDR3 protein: CASSTPNRFNYGYTF

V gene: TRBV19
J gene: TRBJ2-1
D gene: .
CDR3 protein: CASSSEAAASRFF

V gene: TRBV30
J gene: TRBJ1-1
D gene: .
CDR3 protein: CAWSSSRRQAFF

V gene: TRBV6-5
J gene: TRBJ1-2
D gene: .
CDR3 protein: CASTRGGVDYGYTF

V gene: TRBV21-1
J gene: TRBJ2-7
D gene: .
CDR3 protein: CASKTGQYF

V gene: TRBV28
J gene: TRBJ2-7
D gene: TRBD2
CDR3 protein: CASSTREGFSYEQYF

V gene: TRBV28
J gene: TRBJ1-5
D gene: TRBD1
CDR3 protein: CASSFDRGRNQPQHF

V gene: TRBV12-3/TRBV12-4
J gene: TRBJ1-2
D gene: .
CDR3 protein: CASRKDSGYGYTF

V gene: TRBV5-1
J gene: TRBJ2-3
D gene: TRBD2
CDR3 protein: CASSPTGGSGTDTQYF

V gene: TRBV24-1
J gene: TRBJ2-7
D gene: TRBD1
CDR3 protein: CATSDFSTGDYEQYF

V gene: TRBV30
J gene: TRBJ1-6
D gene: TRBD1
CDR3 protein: CAWAPQGAAWGSPLHF

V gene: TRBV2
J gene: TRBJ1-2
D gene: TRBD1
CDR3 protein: CAKTGGYGYTF

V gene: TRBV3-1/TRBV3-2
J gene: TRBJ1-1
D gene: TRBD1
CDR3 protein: CASSQEAHSGGTEAFF

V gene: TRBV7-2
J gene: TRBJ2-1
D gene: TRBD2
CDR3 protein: CASSLALRGTSGGEFF

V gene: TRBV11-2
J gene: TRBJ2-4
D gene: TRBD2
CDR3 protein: CASSSGASGSRIPIQYF

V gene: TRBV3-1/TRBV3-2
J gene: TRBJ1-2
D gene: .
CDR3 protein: CASSQGGYGGYGYTF

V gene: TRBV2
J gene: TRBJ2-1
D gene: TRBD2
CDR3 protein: CASSERTSGRVSSYNEQFF